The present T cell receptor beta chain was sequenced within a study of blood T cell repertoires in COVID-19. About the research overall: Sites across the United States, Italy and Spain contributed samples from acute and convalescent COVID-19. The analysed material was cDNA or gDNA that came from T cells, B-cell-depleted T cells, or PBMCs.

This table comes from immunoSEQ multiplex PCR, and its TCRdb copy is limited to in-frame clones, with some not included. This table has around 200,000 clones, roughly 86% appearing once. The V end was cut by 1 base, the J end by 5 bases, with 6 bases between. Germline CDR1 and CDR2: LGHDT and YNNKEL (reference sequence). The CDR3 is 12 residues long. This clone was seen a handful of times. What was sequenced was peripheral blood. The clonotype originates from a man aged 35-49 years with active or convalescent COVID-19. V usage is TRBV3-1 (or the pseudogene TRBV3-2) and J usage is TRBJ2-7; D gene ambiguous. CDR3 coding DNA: TGTGCCAGCAGCCAAGTAAGCAACGAGCAGTACTTC. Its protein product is CASSQVSNEQYF.